Each of the 23 T cell receptor beta chains below was sequenced from the same sample in a study of T-cell reconstitution after alpha-beta-depleted transplantation in children. A library of TCRbeta sequences, prepared with unique molecular identifiers, was generated. TCRdb re-analysed the PCR reads in MiXCR, keeping a single row per CDR3 protein. The sample has about 180,000 distinct CDR3 sequences; around 10% are singletons. The input for sequencing was PBMCs, taken before TCRalphabeta/CD19-depleted stem cell transplant. These TCRs come from a boy between 2 and 15 years old with acute myeloid leukemia, due to receive a stem cell transplant.

There are many counts of this clonotype. The chain joins TRBV18 to TRBJ1-2, with D perhaps TRBD1 (5 bases). Germline V lookup: CDR1 KGHSH, CDR2 LQKENI. The CDR3 sequence is 14 residues long. Trimming took 6 bases from V and 2 from J, leaving 13 bases between them. CDR3 sequence reads: CASSRDGRNYGYTF. CDR3 in DNA: TGTGCCAGCTCCCGGGACGGTCGCAACTATGGCTACACCTTC.

This clonotype was detected many times. The genes are TRBV20-1 and TRBJ2-3; D unclear. V lost 6 bases to trimming and J lost 1 base, with 20 bases between them. This CDR3 comprises 16 residues. Germline-derived CDR1 and CDR2 are DFQATT and SNEGSKA (reference sequence). DNA of the CDR3: TGCAGTGCGGTGCCCCAACGACCGCCTTGCACAGATACGCAGTATTTT. Translated: CSAVPQRPPCTDTQYF.

This clonotype occurred many times. The chain has TRBV7-6 and TRBJ2-1; D is ambiguous. Per the germline V gene, CDR1 is SGHVS and CDR2 is FNYEAQ. The CDR3 loop spans 12 amino acids. Trimming removed 2 bases from V and 5 bases from J, with 4 bases in between. CDR3 residues: CASSLSHNEQFF. CDR3 coding DNA: TGTGCCAGCAGCTTATCCCACAATGAGCAGTTCTTC.

This clonotype was found many times. This chain uses TRBV7-2 with TRBJ2-5; a possible D gene is TRBD1 (5 bases). Trimming took 3 bases from V and 0 from J, leaving 11 bases between them. This CDR3 is built from 15 residues. Germline loops: CDR1 SGHTA, CDR2 FQGNSA. The DNA of the CDR3 is TGTGCCAGCAGCTTCTCTGGGGCGTACCAAGAGACCCAGTACTTC. This codes for CASSFSGAYQETQYF.

In this sample, this clonotype turned up many times. The chain has TRBV12-3 or TRBV12-4 and TRBJ2-7; D might be TRBD1 or TRBD2, each matching 6 bases. V shed 7 bases and J shed 4 bases, with 11 bases lying between them. The length of the CDR3 is 12 residues. The CDR3 here is CASTLGGYEQYF. CDR3 nucleotide sequence: TGTGCCAGCACCCTAGGGGGGTACGAGCAGTACTTC.

In this sample, this clonotype turned up many times. The chain couples TRBV27 to TRBJ1-1; unclear D gene. The CDR3 has 12 amino acids. Germline V lookup: CDR1 MNHEY, CDR2 SMNVEV (reference sequence). V gave up 8 bases and J gave up 4 bases, with 11 bases separating them. CDR3 sequence (DNA): TGTGCCAGCGGCCTGGCAGGCACTGAAGCTTTCTTT. Protein: CASGLAGTEAFF.

Ten or more counts support this clonotype. This chain uses TRBV2 with TRBJ1-1; D is ambiguous. V dropped 4 bases and J dropped 3 bases, with 9 bases sitting between them. Germline V lookup: CDR1 SNHLY, CDR2 FYNNEI. The CDR3 contains 13 residues. CDR3 in DNA: TGTGCCAGCAGTGGGTTCGGGGACACTGAAGCTTTCTTT. Translation gives CASSGFGDTEAFF.

This clonotype showed up many times. The V call is TRBV25-1, the J call TRBJ2-5; 10 nucleotides line up with TRBD2. The CDR3 is 16 amino acids. Per germline, CDR1 MGHDK and CDR2 SYGVNS. J gave up 2 bases and V 1 base, and 4 bases lay outside the gene matches. CDR3 residues: CASSELAGGLQETQYF. Here the CDR3 DNA reads TGTGCCAGCAGTGAATTAGCGGGGGGCTTGCAAGAGACCCAGTACTTC. Using reference TRBV25-1 and TRBJ2-5 for the parts outside the CDR3, the full variable domain is EADIYQTPRYLVIGTGKKITLECSQTMGHDKMYWYQQDPGMELHLIHYSYGVNSTEKGDLSSESTVSRIRTEHFPLTLESARPSHTSQYLCASSELAGGLQETQYFGPGTRLLVL.

This clonotype was observed many times. The V and J genes are TRBV28 and TRBJ2-2, with a tentative D call TRBD2 (5 bases). Germline CDR1 MDHEN, CDR2 SYDVKM. V dropped 4 bases and J dropped 2 bases, with 14 bases sitting between them. The CDR3 runs 16 residues. The CDR3 reads CASSSPRGRNTGELFF. For the CDR3, the DNA is TGTGCCAGCAGTTCCCCCCGAGGGAGAAACACCGGGGAGCTGTTTTTT.

This clonotype has a count of ten or more. This chain connects TRBV4-1 to TRBJ2-7, with 9 positions matching TRBD2. The ends lost 4 bases at V and 0 bases at J; junction bases unmatched: 7. The CDR3 contains 16 residues. Germline values: CDR1 MGHRA, CDR2 YSYEKL. The CDR3 loop reads CASSPSRLADSYEQYF. Written as DNA, the CDR3 is TGCGCCAGCAGCCCATCTAGACTAGCGGACTCCTACGAGCAGTACTTC.

This clonotype has at least ten counts. The CDR3: CASSPSGGRVTDTQYF. The DNA of the CDR3 is TGTGCCAGCAGTCCATCGGGCGGGAGAGTCACAGATACGCAGTATTTT. This chain joins TRBV5-5 and TRBJ2-3; TRBD2 matches 7 bases. The trim removed 5 bases at V and 2 bases at J, leaving 11 bases unmatched. CDR1 is SGHKS, CDR2 YYEKEE, per germline (reference sequence). The CDR3 sequence is 16 residues long.

The CDR3 bases are TGTGCCAGCAGCTCTATTGGGGGGGGGGCCGATACGCAGTATTTT. Its translation: CASSSIGGGADTQYF. The chain uses TRBV7-3 and TRBJ2-3; a weak D match, TRBD2 (7 bases). V lost 4 bases to trimming and J lost 6 bases, with 17 bases between them. The CDR3 is made up of 15 amino acids. The V gene's germline CDR1 is SGHTA and CDR2 FQGTGA.

This clonotype was observed a few times. This sequence joins TRBV13 and TRBJ2-6; D assignment may be TRBD1 or TRBD2 (6 bases each). V was trimmed by 2 bases and J by 3 bases, leaving 11 bases between them. From germline, CDR1 is PRHDT and CDR2 FYEKMQ (reference sequence). CDR3 length: 16 amino acids. CDR3 bases: TGTGCCAGCAGCTTACTCGGGGGCCTTGGGGCCAACGTCCTGACTTTC. Its translation: CASSLLGGLGANVLTF.

This clonotype was detected many times. The V call is TRBV10-3, the J call TRBJ2-7; D ambiguous. CDR3 length: 13 residues. Germline V gene sequence: CDR1 ENHRY, CDR2 SYGVKD. V was clipped by 4 bases and J by 3 bases, with 10 bases between them. CDR3 sequence (DNA): TGTGCCATCAGTGTTGAACCCAGCTACGAGCAGTACTTC. Translation: CAISVEPSYEQYF.

This clonotype occurred many times. The chain is built from TRBV10-3 and TRBJ1-5, with no clear D. The germline V and J ends were trimmed by 2 bases and 4 bases, with 6 bases remaining between them. This CDR3 comprises 13 residues. Germline lookup yields CDR1 ENHRY and CDR2 SYGVKD. The CDR3 DNA sequence: TGTGCCATCAGTGAGGAGACTAATCAGCCCCAGCATTTT. This translates into CAISEETNQPQHF.

This clonotype occurred many times. In DNA, the CDR3 is TGTGCCACCAGTCCCAGCGGGAGGGCCTCGGGGCAGTACTTC. It encodes CATSPSGRASGQYF. V and J are TRBV24-1 and TRBJ2-7, with TRBD2 matching 10 bases. This CDR3 is 14 amino acids long. V shed 6 bases, J shed 9 bases, and the junction held 10 bases outside the gene matches. The germline V gene encodes CDR1 KGHDR and CDR2 SFDVKD.

The V gene is TRBV27, the J gene TRBJ2-1; 8 nucleotides align to TRBD2. Germline CDR1 reads MNHEY; CDR2 reads SMNVEV (reference sequence). The CDR3 is made up of 17 amino acids. The ends lost 5 bases at V and 15 bases at J; junction bases unmatched: 24. The CDR3 loop is CASSPLKSGRPHVDPFF. For the CDR3, the DNA is TGTGCCAGCAGTCCGTTGAAAAGCGGGAGACCCCACGTGGATCCGTTCTTC.

This clonotype was found many times. The chain couples TRBV20-1 to TRBJ2-7, with D perhaps TRBD1 or TRBD2 (5 bases each). The germline V and J ends were trimmed by 5 bases and 4 bases, with 15 bases remaining between them. CDR1 is DFQATT and CDR2 is SNEGSKA in the germline V gene (reference sequence). The CDR3 loop spans 13 amino acids. DNA of the CDR3: TGCAGTGCTTCGGTGAGGGGCACTTACGAGCAGTACTTC. It specifies CSASVRGTYEQYF.

At least ten counts were recorded for this clonotype. This chain joins TRBV20-1 and TRBJ2-7; 9 bases are shared with TRBD2. CDR3 length: 13 amino acids. CDR1 is DFQATT and CDR2 is SNEGSKA in the germline V gene (reference sequence). V trimming: 4 bases; J trimming: 1 base; junction bases outside the gene matches: 2. CDR3 sequence (DNA): TGCAGTGCTACGACTAGCGGTTCCTACGAGCAGTACGTC. Protein: CSATTSGSYEQYV.

J is TRBJ2-1 and V is TRBV6-5; 7 nucleotides match TRBD2. Trimming at V came to 2 bases and at J to 4 bases, leaving 8 bases not matched to a gene. The V gene's germline CDR1 is MNHEY and CDR2 SVGAGI. CDR3 size: 16 residues. The CDR3 region has the DNA TGTGCCAGCAGTTACACCCCGGGTAGCGGGTACAATGAGCAGTTCTTC. This translates into CASSYTPGSGYNEQFF.

The table lists this clonotype with many counts. The chain uses TRBV27 and TRBJ1-2, with 8 bases matching TRBD1. The CDR3 sequence is 16 residues long. CDR1 and CDR2 (germline): MNHEY, SMNVEV (reference sequence). The V and J ends lost 3 bases and 2 bases, in that order; junction bases with no gene match: 8. In nucleotides, the CDR3 is TGTGCCAGCAGTTTCAACTCGGACAGGGTCAACTATGGCTACACCTTC. Amino acid sequence: CASSFNSDRVNYGYTF.

This clonotype has at least ten counts. The chain carries TRBV3-1 and TRBJ2-2; TRBD2 matches at 8 bases. The CDR3 sequence is 15 residues long. Germline trimming cut 4 bases from V and 5 bases from J; bases unmatched to any gene: 6. Germline V gives CDR1 LGHDT, CDR2 YNNKEL (reference sequence). CDR3 in amino acids: CASSRAGVATGELFF. CDR3 DNA: TGTGCCAGCAGCCGAGCGGGGGTCGCGACCGGGGAGCTGTTTTTT.

Notes on this clonotype: A read error may explain this, as a much larger clone is one base away. V and J are TRBV18 and TRBJ1-1; D possibly corresponds to TRBD1 (5 bases). This CDR3 contains 16 residues. Germline-derived CDR1 and CDR2 are KGHSH and LQKENI. For the CDR3, the DNA is TGTGTCAGCTCACCACCCCCTAAGGGGATGAACACTGAAGCTTTCTTT. It is translated as CVSSPPPKGMNTEAFF.